This is a list of T cell receptor beta chains from one sample in a study of technical replicates of blood from several donors. Assay used: immunoSEQ multiplex PCR; TCRdb lists only in-frame clones, some missing. The table has 100,000 or so clones, nearly 96% seen once. Sequencing input: T cells isolated from PBMCs. The receptors shown here come from a human donor in good health. Both conserved end residues are part of each CDR3. Each record gives: V gene, D gene, clone size, J gene, CDR3 DNA, CDR3 protein. D genes are given only for firm matches. The listing skips clone size in some rows; elsewhere it reads once, few, many or a size class.

TRBV5-6,.,once,TRBJ2-1,TGTGCCAGCAGTGGGGGGGGCGGGTCCGGATACAATGAGCAGTTCTTC,CASSGGGGSGYNEQFF
TRBV6-5,.,.,TRBJ1-1,TGTGCCAGCAGTTACGTGGGAGGGGTTAAGTCTGAAGCTTTCTTT,CASSYVGGVKSEAFF
TRBV5-5,.,.,TRBJ2-1,TGTGCCAGCAGCTTGGTTCGGAGCTCCTACAATGAGCAGTTCTTC,CASSLVRSSYNEQFF
TRBV7-3,.,.,TRBJ2-2,TGTGCCAGCAGCTTAAACGGCGGGGCGAACACCGGGGAGCTGTTTTTT,CASSLNGGANTGELFF
TRBV7-2,.,.,TRBJ2-3,TGTGCCAGCAGCTTAGGAACCGGAGATACGCAGTATTTT,CASSLGTGDTQYF
TRBV11-3,TRBD2,.,TRBJ2-3,TGTGCCAGCATAGGAGAGCGGGGGGGCCGTGATACGCAGTATTTT,CASIGERGGRDTQYF
TRBV27,.,.,TRBJ2-3,TGTGCCAGCAGTTTTCGGGGGGATACGCAGTATTTT,CASSFRGDTQYF
TRBV6-1,.,.,TRBJ1-5,TGTGCCAGCAGTGAATACGGACTTTCTGAAGCCCAGCATTTT,CASSEYGLSEAQHF
TRBV6-5,.,.,TRBJ1-2,TGTGCCAGCAGTTACTCAGTTCAGGGCTATTCTGGCTACACCTTC,CASSYSVQGYSGYTF
TRBV7-2,.,.,TRBJ1-5,TGTGCCAGCAACCCCGCACAGGGTAGCGTCGGCAATCAGCCCCAGCATTTT,CASNPAQGSVGNQPQHF
TRBV6-5,.,few,TRBJ1-1,TGTGCCAGCAGTTACTCTGCAATGTTGCGGGACACTGAAGCTTTCTTT,CASSYSAMLRDTEAFF
TRBV18,.,.,TRBJ2-7,TGTGCCAGCTCACCCGTACTAAAGCCGGGTTCCTACGAGCAGTACTTC,CASSPVLKPGSYEQYF
TRBV29-1,.,few,TRBJ2-5,TGCAGCGAGAAATACGGACGAGGGGAGACCCAGTACTTC,CSEKYGRGETQYF
TRBV2,.,few,TRBJ1-1,TGTGCCAACCAACAGGAGACGGGCACTGAAGCTTTCTTT,CANQQETGTEAFF
TRBV19,.,.,TRBJ1-5,TGTGCCAGTACCCTCGGCCACAGGTCCCGCAATCAGCCCCAGCATTTT,CASTLGHRSRNQPQHF
TRBV2,.,.,TRBJ2-5,TGTGCCAGCAACAGTAACCCCCAAGAGACCCAGTACTTC,CASNSNPQETQYF
TRBV9,TRBD1,.,TRBJ1-3,TGTGCCAGCAGTGGGACAGCCTCTGGAAACACCATATATTTT,CASSGTASGNTIYF
TRBV11-2,TRBD2,.,TRBJ2-5,TGTGCCAGCAGTCGGGACTATTCAAAAGAGACCCAGTACTTC,CASSRDYSKETQYF
TRBV2,.,.,TRBJ2-3,TGTGCCGGCGGGCGGTTAGATACGCAGTATTTT,CAGGRLDTQYF
TRBV10-3,.,few,TRBJ1-2,TGTGCCATCAGTGAGTCGACGGCGGATGGCTACACCTTC,CAISESTADGYTF
TRBV5-5,TRBD1,.,TRBJ1-4,TGTGCCAGCAGTCTCGCAGGGACAGTCGAAAAACTGTTTTTT,CASSLAGTVEKLFF
TRBV6-5,TRBD1,.,TRBJ1-3,TGTGCCAGCAGTTTGGGACAGTCTCGGGCCATATATTTT,CASSLGQSRAIYF
TRBV5-1,.,.,TRBJ2-1,TGCGCCAGCAGCCTAGAGAGCTCCTACAATGAGCAGTTCTTC,CASSLESSYNEQFF
TRBV4-1,.,.,TRBJ1-3,TGCGCCAGCAGCCAAGTTGGCCGGGAGATCGGTGGAAACACCATATATTTT,CASSQVGREIGGNTIYF
TRBV10-3,TRBD1,.,TRBJ1-5,TGTGCCATCAGTGGAGCACCCAGGGGGCACCAGCCCCAGCATTTT,CAISGAPRGHQPQHF
TRBV28,.,.,TRBJ2-2,TGTGCCAGCAGTCTCAACACCGGGGAGCTGTTTTTT,CASSLNTGELFF
TRBV5-1,TRBD1,.,TRBJ1-6,TGCGCCAGCAGCGTGACAGGGTTAAGCTATAATTCACCCCTCCACTTT,CASSVTGLSYNSPLHF
TRBV7-8,.,.,TRBJ2-5,TGTGCCAGCAGCCCGCATATGGGCCTCTGGTCCCAGTACTTC,CASSPHMGLWSQYF
TRBV4-1,.,.,TRBJ2-7,TGCGCCAGCAGCCAAGTTCCGCTAGCGATCCCAAACGAGCAGTACTTC,CASSQVPLAIPNEQYF
TRBV4-1,.,.,TRBJ1-1,TGCGCCAGCAGCCAAGACGCGGGTATGAACACTGAAGCTTTCTTT,CASSQDAGMNTEAFF
TRBV5-1,.,.,TRBJ2-1,TGCGCCAGCAGCTTGCCCCGGGACTTGGCTGAGCAGTTCTTC,CASSLPRDLAEQFF
TRBV29-1,TRBD1,.,TRBJ1-1,TGCAGCGTTGAACCCTGGGACAGCCTCCGGGGGACTGAAGCTTTCTTT,CSVEPWDSLRGTEAFF
TRBV29-1,.,.,TRBJ1-2,TGCAGCGTTGGGTTTTCTGGACAGAACTATGGCTACACCTTC,CSVGFSGQNYGYTF
TRBV25-1,.,.,TRBJ1-1,TGTGCCAGCAGTAGGGGACATAACACTGAAGCTTTCTTT,CASSRGHNTEAFF
TRBV7-3,TRBD2,.,TRBJ2-1,TGTGCCAGCAGTCGACTAGCGGGGGGGTACAATGAGCAGTTCTTC,CASSRLAGGYNEQFF
TRBV4-2,TRBD2,.,TRBJ2-7,TGTGCCAGCAGCCGCCGGACTAGCAACTTTGACGAGCAGTACTTC,CASSRRTSNFDEQYF
TRBV7-6,TRBD2,.,TRBJ2-2,TGTGCCAGCAGCTTTAGCGGGAGTAATACCGGGGAGCTGTTTTTT,CASSFSGSNTGELFF
TRBV5-4,TRBD1,.,TRBJ2-1,TGTGCCAGCAGCTTGGTCCCCGGGACAGAGTACAATGAGCAGTTCTTC,CASSLVPGTEYNEQFF
TRBV11-3,TRBD2,.,TRBJ2-5,TGTGCCAGCAGCTTAACTCTAGCGGGGGGGCACGTGGAGACCCAGTACTTC,CASSLTLAGGHVETQYF
TRBV9,.,.,TRBJ1-1,TGTGCCAGCAGCGGAAATGCAGGGGTTGAAGCTTTCTTT,CASSGNAGVEAFF
TRBV5-1,.,few,TRBJ1-5,TGCGCCAGCAGCTTGGGCAGTAGCAATCAGCCCCAGCATTTT,CASSLGSSNQPQHF
TRBV10-3,TRBD2,.,TRBJ2-3,TGTGCCATCAAACGGGAGGGTAGCACAGATACGCAGTATTTT,CAIKREGSTDTQYF